This T cell receptor (beta chain) came from a study of T cells in pancreatic ductal adenocarcinoma (dated by TCRdb to the late 2010s). Regarding the research as a whole: Seeking insight into the adaptive T-cell response that arises naturally, the researchers examined how many CD8+ T cells infiltrated tumors of resected pancreatic ductal adenocarcinoma, where they sat, and what features they had, alongside the same properties of suppressive cells. The investigation overall reported the following: Blood samples had more total productive templates and roughly 8.4-fold more unique clonotypes than tumor samples. Tumor versus blood clonality comparisons may be biased because tumors are enriched in CD45RO+ effector rather than naive T cells, biasing toward lower diversity. There was no significant difference in T-cell clonality between tumor and blood, where mean clonality was around 0.1 for tumors and 0.055 to 0.09 for blood. Because most pancreatic cancer patients present with inoperable disease, the resected cohort was biased toward the minority with early-stage disease.

This clone was counted a single time. Its cognate antigen has yet to be identified. No base quality information exists; no much larger clone differs at one position. The immunoSEQ hsTCRB kit was used to amplify TCR beta CDR3 regions from genomic DNA. High-throughput TRB CDR3 sequencing was performed on an Illumina HiSeq system. Processing in the source paper ran as follows. The immunoSEQ software was used to analyze sequencing reads, and nonproductive sequences containing premature stops or frame-shifts were removed. Clonality of the repertoire was calculated as one minus Shannon entropy normalized by log2 of the number of unique productive sequences. The source is immuneACCESS, and TCRdb retained only in-frame sequences with V and J called. Part of the clones is not carried over; for the studies checked, unresolved V genes explain less than half of this, and the remainder is unexplained. That table supplies the V and J calls and clone size; D and trimming were determined from the DNA. The sample contains 97,000 or so clones, 90% to 95% of them found a single time. About 3% of the sample is in the top ten clones.

V ends up 4 bases short and J 6 bases short, with an unmatched junction base count of 12. The CDR3, from cysteine to phenylalanine, totals 15 residues. The kept DNA is CDR3 alone, 45 bases in frame from the first base. The germline V gene specifies MDHEN as CDR1 and SYDVKM as CDR2. Selected pancreatic ductal adenocarcinoma patients had undergone surgery without neoadjuvant therapy. Peripheral blood was collected in heparin tubes, and PBMCs were isolated by histopaque density gradient and cryopreserved in roughly 10% DMSO. Using the DNeasy Blood and Tissue Kit with Proteinase K and RNase treatment, genomic DNA was extracted from roughly seven PBMC and nine or ten flash-frozen tumor specimens.

The specimen sequenced was PBMCs. This receptor was identified in a human donor with pancreatic ductal adenocarcinoma. The rearrangement combines TRBV28 with TRBJ2-7; 7 bases in the junction line up with TRBD1. For the CDR3, the sequence is CASSSPYGEGAEQYF. The nucleotide sequence reads TGTGCCAGCAGTTCCCCTTACGGAGAGGGGGCCGAGCAGTACTTC. With the rest looked up from the reference TRBV28 and TRBJ2-7 genes rather than sequenced, the full variable domain is DVKVTQSSRYLVKRTGEKVFLECVQDMDHENMFWYRQDPGLGLRLIYFSYDVKMKEKGDIPEGYSVSREKKERFSLILESASTNQTSMYLCASSSPYGEGAEQYFGPGTRLTVT.